The 4 T cell receptor beta chains reported below all come from one sample, sequenced in a study of Graves' ophthalmopathy and Graves' hyperthyroidism. The authors amplified TCR beta CDR3 regions from RNA transcripts. After a first-round RT-PCR with HTBI primers, a second-round multiplex PCR was run. MiXCR was run by TCRdb on the multiplex PCR reads, yielding one entry per CDR3 protein. The sample shows more than 1,000,000 distinct CDR3 sequences, roughly 35% of them seen only once. Sequencing was done on a sample of peripheral blood or thyroid tissue (not recorded which). Receptor source: an adult man with Graves' hyperthyroidism.

This chain links TRBV30 with TRBJ2-2; maybe TRBD1 (5 bases). V was shortened by 2 bases and J by 0 bases, with 10 bases between the two germline ends. CDR1 is GTSNPN and CDR2 is SVGIG in the germline V gene (reference sequence). CDR3 length: 15 residues. The CDR3 bases are TGTGCCTGGAGTCTGGGGCACTCGAACACCGGGGAGCTGTTTTTT. As protein: CAWSLGHSNTGELFF.

With respect to this clonotype: The germline gene is not matched at one end of the junction; a read error may be the cause. The chain links TRBV25-1 to TRBJ1-3; possible D gene TRBD1, 5 bases. From germline, CDR1 is MGHDK and CDR2 SYGVNS. CDR3 size: 15 residues. CDR3 region: CSVEDRGTRGNTIYF. In DNA form, the CDR3 reads TGCAGCGTTGAAGATCGGGGGACGAGGGGAAACACCATATATTTT.

The chain combines TRBV19 with TRBJ1-4; D is perhaps TRBD1 (6 bases). Germline CDR1 is LNHDA and CDR2 is SQIVND (reference sequence). The CDR3 is made up of 18 amino acids. Trimming pared 4 bases from V and 3 bases from J, leaving 21 bases between. In DNA, the CDR3 is TGTGCCAGTAGTACGTCCGGGACATTGGGATTCGCTAATGAAAAACTGTTTTTT. Translated: CASSTSGTLGFANEKLFF.

This chain uses TRBV7-2 with TRBJ1-2; D is uncertain. Germline-derived CDR1 and CDR2 are SGHTA and FQGNSA. CDR3 size: 19 residues. V was cut by 6 bases and J by 0 bases, with 26 bases left in between. DNA of the CDR3: TGTGCCAGCAGTGACCGAGGCAGGATATACGAGCAATCTAACTATGGCTACACCTTC. Its protein product is CASSDRGRIYEQSNYGYTF. The full variable domain, completed using reference TRBV7-2 and TRBJ1-2, is GAGVSQSPSNKVTEKGKDVELRCDPISGHTALYWYRQSLGQGLEFLIYFQGNSAPDKSGLPSDRFSAERTGGSVSTLTIQRTQQEDSAVYLCASSDRGRIYEQSNYGYTFGSGTRLTVV.